This record looks at one T cell receptor (beta chain) sequence and its context. What it binds is unknown. The germline V gene encodes CDR1 LGHNT and CDR2 FRNRAP. The V end was cut by 6 bases, the J end by 1 base, with 1 base between. This CDR3 is built from 10 residues. The data are from a study of cytomegalovirus exposure and HLA in healthy donors. As for the study in general: Later, an analysis reported that the 120 or so validation repertoires had used the same platform as the 500 to 750 first-cohort repertoires. General study results and limits: Published work reported that the classifier diagnosed cytomegalovirus status with high specificity and sensitivity. The study listed approximately 170 cytomegalovirus-associated TCR beta chains.

TCRdb's table, derived via immunoSEQ multiplex PCR, lists solely in-frame clones and lacks some. Of about 160,000 clones listed, 86% are singletons. These donors were members of the approximately 110-subject validation cohort, a group separate from the approximately 670-subject first cohort. The genes are TRBV12-5 and TRBJ2-7; D unresolved. The TCR comes from a woman aged 25 to 39 in good health and CMV-seronegative. Sequencing was done on a sample of PBMCs. The CDR3 nucleotides are TGTGCTAGTGGATCCTACGAGCAGTACTTC. The encoded protein is CASGSYEQYF.